Below are 14 T cell receptor beta chains sequenced from a single sample in a study of T-cell memory formation after mild COVID-19. Each CDR3 protein is one row after TCRdb ran MiXCR on the 5' RACE reads. The sample lists around 500,000 distinct CDR3 sequences, around a sixth occurring once. The sample taken for sequencing was PBMCs or a T cell subset sorted from them (not recorded which). Receptor source: an adult woman who had mild COVID-19 (a few samples of this study predate the infection). Cell type and time point are not known.

This clonotype was found many times. The rearrangement uses TRBV6-2 or TRBV6-3 and TRBJ2-5; 9 bases fit TRBD2. The germline gives CDR1 MNHEY, CDR2 SVGEGT. This CDR3 has 15 residues. J lost 5 bases, V lost 6 bases, and 10 bases had no gene match. Here the CDR3 DNA reads TGTGCCAGCAGCCAGCGGGGGGAACCACGTGAGACCCAGTACTTC. Amino acid sequence: CASSQRGEPRETQYF.

This clonotype was recorded a few times. The chain uses TRBV5-1 and TRBJ2-5, with D possibly matching TRBD1 (6 bases). This CDR3 contains 15 residues. Germline values: CDR1 SGHRS, CDR2 YFSETQ. V dropped 4 bases and J dropped 2 bases, with 15 bases sitting between them. The CDR3 reads CASSQTPTGQETQYF. CDR3 coding DNA: TGCGCCAGCAGCCAGACCCCAACAGGGCAAGAGACCCAGTACTTC.

This clonotype occurred a few times. V and J are TRBV20-1 and TRBJ1-1; 9 bases are a match to TRBD1. This CDR3 contains 12 residues. Losses at the gene ends were 5 bases for V and 11 bases for J; bases not matched to a gene: 9. CDR1 DFQATT and CDR2 SNEGSKA come from the germline V gene (reference sequence). The CDR3 spells CSAQTGGREAFF. Here the CDR3 DNA reads TGCAGTGCTCAGACAGGGGGTAGAGAGGCTTTCTTT.

This clonotype was seen more than once but under ten times. This rearrangement joins TRBV7-3 to TRBJ2-1; 10 positions match TRBD2. Trimming took 3 bases from V and 7 from J; bases not matched to a gene: 6. Germline V gene data show CDR1 as SGHTA and CDR2 as FQGTGA. This CDR3 comprises 15 residues. The CDR3 bases are TGTGCCAGCAGCTTTCTAGCGGGAGTTTGGAATGAGCAGTTCTTC. Protein: CASSFLAGVWNEQFF.

The chain uses TRBV30 and TRBJ2-1, with unresolved D. The CDR3 extends over 13 amino acids. Between the trimmed V and J ends, which lost 3 bases and 9 bases, there was a span of 15 bases. Per germline, CDR1 GTSNPN and CDR2 SVGIG (reference sequence). CDR3: CAWRKLRMGEQFF. The CDR3 bases are TGTGCCTGGAGAAAGCTGCGCATGGGTGAGCAGTTCTTC.

This clonotype turned up a few times. The CDR3 DNA reads as TGTGCCACAAGTCTGGCTAGCGGGAGCCTAGACACCGGGGAGCTGTTTTTT. This gives the protein CATSLASGSLDTGELFF. This sequence joins TRBV24-1 and TRBJ2-2; 10 nucleotides match TRBD2. The ends lost 10 bases at V and 3 bases at J; junction bases unmatched: 13. This CDR3 region has 17 residues. Germline CDR1 and CDR2: KGHDR and SFDVKD.

V is TRBV7-3 and J is TRBJ2-1; TRBD1 agrees at 9 bases. There are 16 residues in the CDR3. CDR1 is SGHTA, CDR2 FQGTGA, per germline. With V trimmed by 5 bases and J by 4 bases, 9 bases remained unmatched. The CDR3 here is CASSPRSGTGYNEQFF. The CDR3 DNA is TGTGCCAGCAGCCCTCGATCTGGGACAGGGTACAATGAGCAGTTCTTC.

There are a few counts of this clonotype. V and J are TRBV7-8 and TRBJ2-7; TRBD2 aligns across 7 bases. V shed 5 bases, J shed 4 bases, and the junction held 8 bases outside the gene matches. The length of the CDR3 is 14 residues. Germline V lookup: CDR1 SGHVS, CDR2 FQNEAQ. The CDR3 sequence: CASSPSGAYYEQYF. DNA for the CDR3: TGTGCCAGCAGCCCGAGCGGGGCGTATTACGAGCAGTACTTC.

The V gene is TRBV6-5, the J gene TRBJ1-2; 8 nucleotides match TRBD1. The CDR3 is 14 residues long. CDR1 MNHEY and CDR2 SVGAGI come from the germline V gene. Unmatched junction bases numbered 5, after V lost 0 bases and J lost 8 bases. CDR3 DNA: TGTGCCAGCAGTTACTCGACAGGGGTTGACGGCTACACCTTC. It is translated as CASSYSTGVDGYTF.

This clonotype was counted ten times or more. This chain joins TRBV4-3 and TRBJ2-3; 7 nucleotides align to TRBD1. Germline V gene sequence: CDR1 LGHNA, CDR2 YSLEER. This CDR3 contains 16 residues. V was pared by 0 bases and J by 1 base, with 4 bases of the junction left unmatched. The CDR3 sequence: CASSQDGTVGTDTQYF. Here the CDR3 DNA reads TGCGCCAGCAGCCAAGATGGGACAGTCGGCACAGATACGCAGTATTTT.

This clonotype showed up just a few times. V and J are TRBV18 and TRBJ1-2; 8 bases agree with TRBD1. The germline gives CDR1 KGHSH, CDR2 LQKENI. Unmatched junction bases numbered 4, after V lost 0 bases and J lost 7 bases. This CDR3 spans 14 amino acids. The CDR3, as DNA: TGTGCCAGCTCACCACCTTCAGGGGGCATTGGCTACACCTTC. Its protein is CASSPPSGGIGYTF.

The gene calls are TRBV11-1 and TRBJ2-2, with 8 bases identical to TRBD2. The CDR3 is 15 residues long. Germline values: CDR1 SGHAT, CDR2 FQDESV (reference sequence). Trimming at V came to 9 bases and at J to 1 base, leaving 7 bases not matched to a gene. The CDR3, as DNA: TGTGCCAGTAGCGGACTAGCTCAGAACACCGGGGAGCTGTTTTTT. It yields the protein CASSGLAQNTGELFF.

This clonotype was counted only a few times. V usage is TRBV5-5 and J usage is TRBJ2-7; TRBD1 matches 7 bases. V shed 4 bases, J shed 7 bases, and the junction held 8 bases outside the gene matches. CDR1 and CDR2 (germline): SGHKS, YYEKEE (reference sequence). The CDR3 runs to 13 residues. CDR3 sequence: CASSTRQGLEQYF. The CDR3 DNA reads as TGTGCCAGCAGCACACGACAGGGATTGGAGCAGTACTTC.

This chain connects TRBV30 to TRBJ2-7; TRBD2 aligns across 10 bases. The V segment lost 2 bases and the J segment 3 bases; nucleotides outside the gene matches: 7. The CDR3 is made up of 15 amino acids. Germline assignment: CDR1 GTSNPN and CDR2 SVGIG (reference sequence). This CDR3 is CAWSPLAGVSYEQYF. The CDR3 DNA reads as TGTGCCTGGAGTCCTCTAGCGGGAGTAAGCTACGAGCAGTACTTC.